Below are 19 T cell receptor beta chains sequenced from a single sample in a study of blood T cells in healthy people across ages. A sample-barcoded 5' primer and a J-beta primer mix were used in a second PCR of roughly 7 to 11 cycles. MiXCR was run by TCRdb on the 5' RACE reads, yielding one entry per CDR3 protein. The sample carries under 800,000 distinct CDR3 sequences, around a fifth recorded once. The material sequenced was blood. Every receptor here comes from a man in his 70s in good health.

V and J are TRBV12-3 or TRBV12-4 and TRBJ1-2, with a tentative D call TRBD1 (6 bases). V was shortened by 6 bases and J by 12 bases, with 23 bases between the two germline ends. The CDR3 runs to 14 residues. CDR3 in amino acids: CASSPVGGRGFNTF. The CDR3 DNA reads TGTGCCAGCAGCCCCGTGGGGGGCCGTGGGTTCAACACCTTC.

The CDR3 loop reads CASSSQGYEKLFF. The CDR3 coding sequence is TGTGCCAGCAGCTCGCAGGGATATGAAAAACTGTTTTTT. The chain uses TRBV7-9 and TRBJ1-4, with a weak D call TRBD1 (5 bases). Deletions cut 4 bases from V and 6 bases from J, with 9 bases between. Germline CDR1 and CDR2: SEHNR and FQNEAQ (reference sequence). The CDR3 spans 13 residues.

Points on this clonotype: The junction differs from germline at one of its ends, possibly a read error. This chain connects TRBV28 to TRBJ2-1; 9 nucleotides agree with TRBD2. The V gene's germline CDR1 is MDHEN and CDR2 SYDVKM. The CDR3 is 15 residues long. This CDR3 is CASSPRLAGLYEQHF. Written as DNA, the CDR3 is TGTGCCAGCAGCCCCAGGCTAGCGGGATTATACGAGCAGCACTTC.

This clonotype was seen a few times. This chain links TRBV19 with TRBJ2-1; 8 positions match TRBD2. The CDR3 has 17 residues. With 3 bases clipped from V and 1 base from J, the junction kept 8 bases outside the gene matches. Per the germline V gene, CDR1 is LNHDA and CDR2 is SQIVND (reference sequence). CDR3 amino acids: CASSMASSGSSYNEQFF. CDR3 nucleotide sequence: TGTGCCAGTAGTATGGCGTCTAGCGGGTCATCCTACAATGAGCAGTTCTTC.

A few counts support this clonotype. The chain employs TRBV7-9 and TRBJ1-1; TRBD1 agrees at 10 bases. With 2 bases clipped from V and 0 bases from J, the junction kept 9 bases outside the gene matches. This CDR3 comprises 18 residues. CDR1 SEHNR and CDR2 FQNEAQ come from the germline V gene (reference sequence). The CDR3 loop is CASSLRGQGEHMNTEAFF. The DNA for the CDR3 is TGTGCCAGCAGCTTACGCGGACAGGGGGAACACATGAACACTGAAGCTTTCTTT.

The V and J genes are TRBV7-9 and TRBJ2-7; D ambiguous. Trimming took 8 bases from V and 5 from J, leaving 10 bases between them. This CDR3 region has 11 residues. CDR1 is SEHNR and CDR2 is FQNEAQ in the germline V gene (reference sequence). The CDR3 reads CASQNMDEQYF. CDR3 sequence (DNA): TGTGCCAGCCAAAACATGGACGAGCAGTACTTC.

This clonotype was observed a few times. V usage is TRBV12-3 or TRBV12-4 and J usage is TRBJ2-5, with TRBD2 identical over 15 bases. The CDR3 loop spans 16 amino acids. The ends lost 4 bases at V and 2 bases at J; junction bases unmatched: 2. As DNA, the CDR3 is TGTGCCAGCAGTTGGGGACTAGCGGGAGGTCAAGAGACCCAGTACTTC. It encodes CASSWGLAGGQETQYF.

This chain joins TRBV2 and TRBJ2-5, with 8 nucleotides matching TRBD2. TRBJ2-7 explains the end of the DNA better; the J call may be wrong. The CDR3 contains 19 residues. Germline values: CDR1 SNHLY, CDR2 FYNNEI. Here the CDR3 DNA reads TGTGCCAGCAGCAAACCGCCGGGACACCTAGTCGCGGGAGGTTACGAGCAGTACTTC. Encoded protein: CASSKPPGHLVAGGYEQYF.

This clonotype appeared many times. V gene TRBV20-1 combines with J gene TRBJ2-3; D gene ambiguous. This CDR3 contains 14 residues. Trimming took 5 bases from V and 7 from J, leaving 19 bases between them. Germline CDR1 is DFQATT and CDR2 is SNEGSKA (reference sequence). CDR3 sequence reads: CSAEPKTPRNTQYF. CDR3 bases: TGCAGTGCTGAACCAAAGACGCCCCGGAATACGCAGTATTTT.

The chain uses TRBV12-3 or TRBV12-4 and TRBJ2-7, with D perhaps TRBD2 (6 bases). V lost 7 bases and J lost 7, with 11 bases in between. CDR3 size: 11 residues. Here the CDR3 reads CASTNGGEQYF. CDR3 nucleotide sequence: TGTGCCAGCACCAATGGGGGGGAGCAGTACTTC.

V gene TRBV29-1 combines with J gene TRBJ1-2, with 7 bases identical to TRBD1. CDR1 is SQVTM, CDR2 ANQGSEA, per germline. The CDR3 runs to 12 residues. Trimming at V came to 3 bases and at J to 2 bases, leaving 0 bases not matched to a gene. CDR3 region: CSVEDRNYGYTF. The CDR3 DNA reads TGCAGCGTTGAGGACAGGAACTATGGCTACACCTTC.

The genes are TRBV3-1 and TRBJ2-2; 7 nucleotides match TRBD1. CDR1 and CDR2 (germline): LGHDT, YNNKEL (reference sequence). With 4 bases clipped from V and 5 bases from J, the junction kept 7 bases outside the gene matches. This CDR3 contains 15 residues. CDR3 sequence: CASSPGTAITGELFF. The CDR3 DNA reads TGTGCCAGCAGCCCCGGGACAGCTATAACCGGGGAGCTGTTTTTT.

CDR3 sequence (DNA): TGTGCCAGCCGTCGAGGGACAGTGATAGGCTATGAAAAACTGTTTTTT. Its protein product is CASRRGTVIGYEKLFF. The V call is TRBV28, the J call TRBJ1-4, with 7 nucleotides matching TRBD1. Germline lookup yields CDR1 MDHEN and CDR2 SYDVKM. The length of the CDR3 is 16 residues. After removal of 8 bases from V and 6 bases from J, the junction contained 15 bases not matched to a gene.

This chain links TRBV28 with TRBJ2-7, with 9 bases aligning to TRBD1. Germline values: CDR1 MDHEN, CDR2 SYDVKM. The CDR3 has 16 amino acids. The trim removed 0 bases at V and 4 bases at J, leaving 7 bases unmatched. As DNA, the CDR3 is TGTGCCAGCAGTTTATGGGGACAGGGTCCCCGGTACGAGCAGTACTTC. Its translation: CASSLWGQGPRYEQYF.

This clonotype was detected a few times. The chain uses TRBV12-3 or TRBV12-4 and TRBJ1-4; D uncertain. The CDR3 covers 15 residues. Trimming left V 3 bases short and J 10 bases short, with 18 bases between. The CDR3: CASSLNGIGPLKLFF. The CDR3 DNA follows: TGTGCCAGCAGTTTGAATGGAATAGGGCCGCTAAAACTGTTTTTT.

The V call is TRBV2, the J call TRBJ1-6; TRBD1 is a possible D gene (5 bases). This CDR3 is built from 15 residues. Trimming removed 4 bases at V and 8 bases at J, with 15 bases between. Per the germline V gene, CDR1 is SNHLY and CDR2 is FYNNEI. The CDR3 is CASSVSNGGDSPLHF. CDR3 nucleotides: TGTGCCAGCAGTGTATCGAATGGGGGTGATTCACCCCTCCACTTT.

This clonotype was seen at least ten times. This chain uses TRBV6-2 or TRBV6-3 with TRBJ2-3; the match to TRBD2 covers 11 bases. The V and J ends lost 2 bases and 2 bases, in that order; junction bases with no gene match: 12. The CDR3 is 19 residues long. Germline loops: CDR1 MNHEY, CDR2 SVGEGT. The CDR3 protein is CASSYTTPGTSGITDTQYF. In DNA, the CDR3 is TGTGCCAGCAGTTACACCACACCTGGGACTAGCGGAATCACAGATACGCAGTATTTT.

This sequence joins TRBV28 and TRBJ2-4, with 8 bases that match TRBD1. V trimming: 8 bases; J trimming: 1 base; junction bases outside the gene matches: 7. In germline, CDR1 is MDHEN, CDR2 SYDVKM. This CDR3 is built from 15 residues. CDR3 region: CASLDRAGAKNIQYF. The CDR3 coding sequence is TGTGCCAGCCTGGACAGGGCGGGCGCCAAAAACATTCAGTACTTC.

This clonotype appeared a few times. J is TRBJ2-1 and V is TRBV12-3 or TRBV12-4, with a possible D match to TRBD2 (6 bases). The CDR3 runs 15 residues. V was clipped by 11 bases and J by 5 bases, with 22 bases between them. The CDR3 region has the DNA TGTGCCGGCAACCAACTAGCAGCGAATAACAATGAGCAGTTCTTC. The encoded protein is CAGNQLAANNNEQFF.